This T cell receptor beta chain was sequenced in a study of shared clonotypes between healthy human individuals. As for the study in general: Donors, aged 18 to 49, were a couple of women and a few men.

Clones were sequenced by immunoSEQ multiplex PCR, and TCRdb holds only the in-frame ones, with some missing. This sample has about 680,000 clones, with approximately 75% found just once. Findings and caveats of the study: Sorted-subset sequencing, rarefaction showed, was incomplete despite large depth.

This clone was picked up a small number of times. As yet, its antigen is unknown. This could be a read error, since a much larger clone is one nucleotide away. The origin of this receptor is a woman aged 25 to 39 in good health. Sequenced material: memory CD4+ T cells sorted from blood. Indicated subset: CD45RA-negative fraction.

The CDR3 spells CASSLNRDQPQHF. The CDR3 DNA reads TGTGCCAGCAGCTTAAACAGGGATCAGCCCCAGCATTTT. The chain employs TRBV11-2 and TRBJ1-5, with D tentatively TRBD1 (6 bases). This CDR3 region has 13 residues. With 2 bases removed from V and 5 bases from J, the gap between germline ends came to 7 bases. Germline V gene data show CDR1 as SGHAT and CDR2 as FQNNGV.